This T cell receptor beta chain originates from a study of cytomegalovirus exposure and HLA in healthy donors. For this clone: Its specificity is unknown.

PCR was performed using 60 Vbeta and 13 Jbeta primers. Clones were sequenced by immunoSEQ multiplex PCR, and TCRdb holds only the in-frame ones, with some missing. The sample shows fewer than 95,000 clones, around 85% of them seen only once. General study results and limits: It was confirmed in vitro that a few of the CMV-associated chains were specific for CMV antigens. The authors judged a highly shared variant cluster likely a sequencing artifact. Later examination showed HLA-associated TCR beta chains had greater clonal expansion than equally common others. An ancestry cluster, one associated with Asian ancestry, reportedly showed fewer N-insertions than the approximately 650-donor mean in a later analysis.

The germline V gene encodes CDR1 SGDLS and CDR2 YYNGEE. V gave up 3 bases and J gave up 0 bases; unmatched junction bases: 7. The CDR3 sequence is 18 residues long. The chain joins TRBV9 to TRBJ2-6; TRBD1 matches 9 bases. Material: PBMCs. This TCR was recovered from a middle-aged man in good health and CMV-seropositive. The CDR3 reads CASSAAGTGSSGANVLTF. The CDR3 bases are TGTGCCAGCAGCGCCGCCGGGACAGGGAGCTCTGGGGCCAACGTCCTGACTTTC.